The 14 T cell receptor beta chains below all came from one sample that was sequenced in a study of OX40 agonist ivuxolimab in advanced cancers. Generated by immunoSEQ multiplex PCR, the TCRdb table keeps only in-frame clones and is missing some. The sample contains around 25,000 clones, roughly 85% of which appear only once. The source was CD4+ or CD8+ T cells sorted from blood, collected in a trial of the OX40 agonist ivuxolimab. The receptors come from an adult with an advanced solid tumor such as melanoma, head and neck, liver or kidney cancer.

This sequence joins TRBV9 and TRBJ2-1; TRBD2 matches at 13 bases. The junction had 5 bases not matched to a gene; V was cut back by 4 bases and J by 7 bases. In germline, CDR1 is SGDLS, CDR2 YYNGEE. This CDR3 spans 15 amino acids. CDR3 sequence reads: CASSHTSGRGNEQFF. The CDR3 DNA follows: TGTGCCAGCAGCCACACTAGCGGGAGGGGGAATGAGCAGTTCTTC. The full variable domain, with the rest looked up from reference TRBV9 and TRBJ2-1, is DSGVTQTPKHLITATGQRVTLRCSPRSGDLSVYWYQQSLDQGLQFLIQYYNGEERAKGNILERFSAQQFPDLHSELNLSSLELGDSALYFCASSHTSGRGNEQFFGPGTRLTVL.

This chain joins TRBV15 and TRBJ1-5; no clear D gene. The CDR3 is made up of 12 amino acids. Germline CDR1 reads LNHNV; CDR2 reads YYDKDF (reference sequence). With 6 bases removed from V and 4 bases from J, the gap between germline ends came to 7 bases. The CDR3 DNA reads as TGTGCCACCAGTAAACCGAATCAGCCCCAGCATTTT. Amino acid sequence: CATSKPNQPQHF.

The chain recombines TRBV27 with TRBJ1-5; D may be TRBD1 (5 bases). V dropped 6 bases and J dropped 2 bases, with 14 bases sitting between them. Germline V gene sequence: CDR1 MNHEY, CDR2 SMNVEV (reference sequence). The CDR3 is 15 residues long. The CDR3 coding sequence is TGTGCCAGCAGCCTTTGGGGGAGAGGCAATCAGCCCCAGCATTTT. This encodes CASSLWGRGNQPQHF.

The genes are TRBV7-9 and TRBJ1-1; D uncertain. The ends were cut back, 3 bases at V and 1 base at J, with 0 bases in the middle. The CDR3 is made up of 11 amino acids. Germline-derived CDR1 and CDR2 are SEHNR and FQNEAQ (reference sequence). This CDR3 reads CASSLNTEAFF. CDR3 sequence (DNA): TGTGCCAGCAGCTTGAACACTGAAGCTTTCTTT.

The V and J genes are TRBV7-9 and TRBJ2-3; tentatively, D is TRBD1 or TRBD2 (5 bases each). The CDR3 extends over 18 amino acids. Trimming took 5 bases from V and 1 from J, leaving 22 bases between them. Germline V gives CDR1 SEHNR, CDR2 FQNEAQ (reference sequence). In DNA form, the CDR3 reads TGTGCCAGCAGCCTAAAAGGGGCTAGCAAGGAGGGCACAGATACGCAGTATTTT. This codes for CASSLKGASKEGTDTQYF.

The chain recombines TRBV7-6 with TRBJ1-4, with TRBD1 matching over 9 bases. Trimming removed 8 bases from V and 9 bases from J; junction bases left unmatched: 7. Germline V lookup: CDR1 SGHVS, CDR2 FNYEAQ. The CDR3 has 13 residues. CDR3 DNA: TGTGCCAGCGCGGGACAGGGACCGAAAAAACTGTTTTTT. This codes for CASAGQGPKKLFF.

The chain joins TRBV29-1 to TRBJ2-1; the D is unclear. Trimming took 2 bases from V and 1 from J, leaving 15 bases between them. This CDR3 spans 16 amino acids. In germline, CDR1 is SQVTM, CDR2 ANQGSEA. The CDR3 bases are TGCAGCGTTGAAAAGATAACTCCACAATCCTACAATGAGCAGTTCTTC. This codes for CSVEKITPQSYNEQFF.

This chain uses TRBV5-1 with TRBJ1-1; the D gene is possibly TRBD1 (5 bases). This CDR3 is built from 15 residues. V lost 4 bases and J lost 0, with 13 bases in between. The germline CDR1 and CDR2 sequences are SGHRS and YFSETQ. CDR3 in amino acids: CASSVNRPMNTEAFF. CDR3 sequence (DNA): TGCGCCAGCAGCGTCAACAGGCCCATGAACACTGAAGCTTTCTTT. The whole variable domain, remainder taken from reference TRBV5-1 and TRBJ1-1, is KAGVTQTPRYLIKTRGQQVTLSCSPISGHRSVSWYQQTPGQGLQFLFEYFSETQRNKGNFPGRFSGRQFSNSRSEMNVSTLELGDSALYLCASSVNRPMNTEAFFGQGTRLTVV.

The V call is TRBV11-2, the J call TRBJ2-1, with TRBD2 identical over 10 bases. CDR3 length equals 15 residues. Germline CDR1 reads SGHAT; CDR2 reads FQNNGV. V was clipped by 4 bases and J by 1 base; unmatched bases: 1. The CDR3 DNA reads TGTGCCAGCAGCTCTAGCGGGAGTTCCTACAATGAGCAGTTCTTC. Protein sequence: CASSSSGSSYNEQFF.

The CDR3 here is CASRGAGGPYEQYF. The CDR3 nucleotides are TGTGCCAGCAGGGGAGCGGGAGGGCCTTACGAGCAGTACTTC. The V and J genes are TRBV28 and TRBJ2-7, with 10 bases that match TRBD2. CDR1 is MDHEN, CDR2 SYDVKM, per germline. This CDR3 region has 14 residues. The ends lost 6 bases at V and 4 bases at J; junction bases unmatched: 6.

The gene calls are TRBV1 and TRBJ2-2. TRBV1 is a documented pseudogene. The CDR3 is 18 amino acids. CDR3 sequence (DNA): TGCACCAGCAGCCAAGAAGATCCGGCAGGAGTGAACACCGGGGAGCTGTTTTTT. Translating it yields CTSSQEDPAGVNTGELFF.

The CDR3 loop is CASSFDGEGYTF. The CDR3 DNA reads TGTGCCAGCAGCTTCGATGGGGAGGGCTACACCTTC. V is TRBV5-5 and J is TRBJ1-2, with D unresolved. Trimming took 2 bases from V and 8 from J, leaving 10 bases between them. The CDR3 is made up of 12 amino acids. Germline V gene lookup returns CDR1 SGHKS and CDR2 YYEKEE (reference sequence).

The chain links TRBV6-5 to TRBJ2-7; 11 bases map to TRBD1. Germline assignment: CDR1 MNHEY and CDR2 SVGAGI. The length of the CDR3 is 14 residues. V trimming: 6 bases; J trimming: 6 bases; junction bases outside the gene matches: 7. CDR3: CASRPRDRGVEQYF. Written as DNA, the CDR3 is TGTGCCAGCAGACCCCGGGACAGGGGGGTCGAGCAGTACTTC.

In its sample, this clone was seen once. This chain joins TRBV28 and TRBJ1-1; 10 bases align to TRBD1. This CDR3 spans 20 amino acids. Germline CDR1 and CDR2: MDHEN and SYDVKM. Germline trimming cut 5 bases from V and 1 base from J; bases unmatched to any gene: 19. CDR3 sequence (DNA): TGTGCCAGCAGTCCCCAAGGGGACAGGGGACAAGCCCGTGGGAACACTGAAGCTTTCTTT. It codes for CASSPQGDRGQARGNTEAFF.